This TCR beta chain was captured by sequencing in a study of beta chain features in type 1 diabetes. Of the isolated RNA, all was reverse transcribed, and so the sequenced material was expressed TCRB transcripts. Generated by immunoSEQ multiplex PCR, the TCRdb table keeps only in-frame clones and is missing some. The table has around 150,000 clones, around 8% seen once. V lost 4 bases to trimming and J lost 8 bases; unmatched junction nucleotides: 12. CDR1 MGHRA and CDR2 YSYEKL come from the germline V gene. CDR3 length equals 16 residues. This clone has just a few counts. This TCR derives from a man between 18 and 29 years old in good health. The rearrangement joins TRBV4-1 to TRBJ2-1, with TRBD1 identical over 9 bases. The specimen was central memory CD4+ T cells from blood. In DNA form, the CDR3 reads TGCGCCAGCAGCCGAACTACAGGGGGCTATTCTGATGAGCAGTTCTTC. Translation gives CASSRTTGGYSDEQFF.